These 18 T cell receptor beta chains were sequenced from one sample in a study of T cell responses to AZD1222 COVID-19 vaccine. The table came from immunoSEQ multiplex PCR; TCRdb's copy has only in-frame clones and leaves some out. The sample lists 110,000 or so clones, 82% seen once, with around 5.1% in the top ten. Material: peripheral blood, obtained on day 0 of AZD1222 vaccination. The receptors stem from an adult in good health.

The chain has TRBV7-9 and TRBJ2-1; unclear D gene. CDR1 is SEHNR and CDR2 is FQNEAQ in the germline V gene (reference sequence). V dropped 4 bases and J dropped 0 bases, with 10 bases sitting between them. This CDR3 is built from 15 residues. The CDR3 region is CASSSDLSSYNEQFF. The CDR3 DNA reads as TGTGCCAGCAGCTCCGACCTGAGCTCCTACAATGAGCAGTTCTTC.

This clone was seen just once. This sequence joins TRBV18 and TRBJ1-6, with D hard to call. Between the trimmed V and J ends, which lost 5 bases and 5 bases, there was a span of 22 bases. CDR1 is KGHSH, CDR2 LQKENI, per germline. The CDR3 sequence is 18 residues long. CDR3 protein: CASSSYPTPQRNNSPLHF. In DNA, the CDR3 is TGTGCCAGCTCATCTTACCCGACCCCGCAGCGAAATAATTCACCCCTCCACTTT.

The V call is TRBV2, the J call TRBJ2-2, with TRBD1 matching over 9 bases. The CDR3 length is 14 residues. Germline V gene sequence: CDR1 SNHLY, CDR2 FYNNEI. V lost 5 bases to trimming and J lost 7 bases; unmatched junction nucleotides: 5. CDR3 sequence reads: CASSKQGAVGELFF. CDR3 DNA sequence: TGTGCCAGCAGTAAACAGGGGGCGGTCGGGGAGCTGTTTTTT.

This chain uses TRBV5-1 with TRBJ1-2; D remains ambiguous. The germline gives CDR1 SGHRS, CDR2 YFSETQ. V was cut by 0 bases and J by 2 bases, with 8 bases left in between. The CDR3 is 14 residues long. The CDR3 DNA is TGCGCCAGCAGCTTGGCCGGCGAGAACTATGGCTACACCTTC. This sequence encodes CASSLAGENYGYTF.

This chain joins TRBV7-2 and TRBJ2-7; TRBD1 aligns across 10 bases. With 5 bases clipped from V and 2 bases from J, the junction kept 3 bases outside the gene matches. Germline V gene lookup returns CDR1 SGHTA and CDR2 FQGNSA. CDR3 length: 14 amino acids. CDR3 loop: CASSHDRGPYEQYF. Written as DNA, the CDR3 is TGTGCCAGCAGCCATGACAGGGGGCCCTACGAGCAGTACTTC.

The CDR3 sequence is CASTIEPTSCEQYF. DNA for the CDR3: TGTGCCAGCACCATAGAACCCACCTCTTGCGAGCAGTACTTC. The gene calls are TRBV6-4 and TRBJ2-7; D call uncertain. The V gene lost 7 bases and the J gene lost 6 bases, with 19 bases spanning the gap. This CDR3 region has 14 residues. The V gene's germline CDR1 is MRHNA and CDR2 SNTAGT.

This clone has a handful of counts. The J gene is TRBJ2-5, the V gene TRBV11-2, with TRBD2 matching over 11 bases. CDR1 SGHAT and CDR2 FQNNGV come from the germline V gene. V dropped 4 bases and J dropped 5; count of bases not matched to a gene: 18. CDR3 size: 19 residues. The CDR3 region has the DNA TGTGCCAGCAGCTCCTTACTTGGGACTAGCGGATTCTCGTTGGAGACCCAGTACTTC. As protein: CASSSLLGTSGFSLETQYF.

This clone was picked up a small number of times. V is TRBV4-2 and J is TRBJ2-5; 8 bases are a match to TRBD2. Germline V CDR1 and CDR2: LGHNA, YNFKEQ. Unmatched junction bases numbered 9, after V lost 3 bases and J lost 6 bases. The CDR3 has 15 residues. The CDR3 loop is CASSQDRRGGKTQYF. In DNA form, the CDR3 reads TGTGCCAGCAGCCAGGACCGACGGGGGGGCAAGACCCAGTACTTC.

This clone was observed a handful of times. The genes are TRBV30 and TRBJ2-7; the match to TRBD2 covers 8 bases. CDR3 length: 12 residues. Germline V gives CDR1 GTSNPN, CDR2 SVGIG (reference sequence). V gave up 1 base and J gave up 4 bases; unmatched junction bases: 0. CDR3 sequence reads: CAWSEREYEQYF. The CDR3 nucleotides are TGTGCCTGGAGTGAGCGGGAGTACGAGCAGTACTTC.

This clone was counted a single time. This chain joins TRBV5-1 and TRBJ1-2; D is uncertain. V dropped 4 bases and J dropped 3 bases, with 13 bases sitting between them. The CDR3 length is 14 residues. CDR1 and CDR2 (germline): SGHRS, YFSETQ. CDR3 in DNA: TGCGCCAGCAGCGGTCCAGGAGGTCACTATGGCTACACCTTC. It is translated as CASSGPGGHYGYTF.

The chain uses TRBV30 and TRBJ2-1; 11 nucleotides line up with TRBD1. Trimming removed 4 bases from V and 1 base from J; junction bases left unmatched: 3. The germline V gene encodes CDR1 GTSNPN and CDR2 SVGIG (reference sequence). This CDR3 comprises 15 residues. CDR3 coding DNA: TGTGCCTGGACTAGGGACAGGGGGTCCTACAATGAGCAGTTCTTC. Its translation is CAWTRDRGSYNEQFF.

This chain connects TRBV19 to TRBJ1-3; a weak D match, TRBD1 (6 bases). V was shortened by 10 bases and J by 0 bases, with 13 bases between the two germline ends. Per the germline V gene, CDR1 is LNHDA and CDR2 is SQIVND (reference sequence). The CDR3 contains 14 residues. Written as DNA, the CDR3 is TGTGCCACCGGGGGGCTGAGCTCTGGAAACACCATATATTTT. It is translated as CATGGLSSGNTIYF.

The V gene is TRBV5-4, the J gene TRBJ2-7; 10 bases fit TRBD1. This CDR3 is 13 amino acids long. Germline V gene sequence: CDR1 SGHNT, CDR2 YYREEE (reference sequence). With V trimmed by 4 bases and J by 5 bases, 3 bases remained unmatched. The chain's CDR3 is CASSLGTGDEQYF. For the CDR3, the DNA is TGTGCCAGCAGCCTCGGGACAGGGGACGAGCAGTACTTC. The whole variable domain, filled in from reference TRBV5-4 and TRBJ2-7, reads ETGVTQSPTHLIKTRGQQVTLRCSSQSGHNTVSWYQQALGQGPQFIFQYYREEENGRGNFPPRFSGLQFPNYSSELNVNALELDDSALYLCASSLGTGDEQYFGPGTRLTVT.

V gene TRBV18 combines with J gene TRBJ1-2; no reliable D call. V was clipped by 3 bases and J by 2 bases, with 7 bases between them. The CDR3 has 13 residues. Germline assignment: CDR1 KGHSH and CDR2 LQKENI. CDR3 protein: CASSPGFNYGYTF. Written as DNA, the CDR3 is TGTGCCAGCTCACCGGGGTTCAACTATGGCTACACCTTC. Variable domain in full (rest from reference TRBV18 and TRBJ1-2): NAGVMQNPRHLVRRRGQEARLRCSPMKGHSHVYWYRQLPEEGLKFMVYLQKENIIDESGMPKERFSAEFPKEGPSILRIQQVVRGDSAAYFCASSPGFNYGYTFGSGTRLTVV.

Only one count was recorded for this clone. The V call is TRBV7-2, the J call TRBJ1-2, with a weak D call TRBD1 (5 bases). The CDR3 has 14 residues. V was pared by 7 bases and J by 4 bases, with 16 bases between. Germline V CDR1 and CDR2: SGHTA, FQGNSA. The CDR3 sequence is CASTWGWAGYGYTF. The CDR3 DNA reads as TGTGCCAGCACCTGGGGGTGGGCGGGCTATGGCTACACCTTC.

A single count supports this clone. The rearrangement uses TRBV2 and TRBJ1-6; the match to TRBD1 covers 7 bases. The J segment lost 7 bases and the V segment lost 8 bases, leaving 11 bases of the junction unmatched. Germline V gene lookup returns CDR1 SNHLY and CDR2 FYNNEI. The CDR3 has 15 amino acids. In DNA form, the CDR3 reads TGTGCCAGCCGAGGAGGGGGCCTTTGGAATTCACCCCTCCACTTT. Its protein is CASRGGGLWNSPLHF.

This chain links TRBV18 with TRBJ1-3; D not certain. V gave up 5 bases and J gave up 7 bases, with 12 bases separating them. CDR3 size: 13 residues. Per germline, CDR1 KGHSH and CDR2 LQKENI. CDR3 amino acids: CASSEYEDNTIYF. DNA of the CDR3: TGTGCCAGCTCAGAATACGAGGATAACACCATATATTTT.

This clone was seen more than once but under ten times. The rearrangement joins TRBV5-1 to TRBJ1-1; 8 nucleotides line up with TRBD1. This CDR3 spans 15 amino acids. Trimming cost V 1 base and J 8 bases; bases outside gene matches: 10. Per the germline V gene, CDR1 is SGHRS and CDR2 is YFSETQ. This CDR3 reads CASSLINQGAREAFF. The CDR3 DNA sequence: TGCGCCAGCAGCTTGATAAATCAGGGGGCGCGGGAAGCTTTCTTT.